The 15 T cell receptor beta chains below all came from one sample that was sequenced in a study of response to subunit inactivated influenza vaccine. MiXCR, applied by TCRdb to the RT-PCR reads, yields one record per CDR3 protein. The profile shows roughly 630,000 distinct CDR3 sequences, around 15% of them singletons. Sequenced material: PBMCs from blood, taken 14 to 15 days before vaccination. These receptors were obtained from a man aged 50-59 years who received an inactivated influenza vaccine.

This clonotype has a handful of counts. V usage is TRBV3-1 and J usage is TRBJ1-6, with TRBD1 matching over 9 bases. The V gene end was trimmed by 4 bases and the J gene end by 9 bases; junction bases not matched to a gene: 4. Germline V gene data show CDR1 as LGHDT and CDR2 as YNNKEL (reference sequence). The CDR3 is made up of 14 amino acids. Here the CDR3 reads CASSLDRGSSPLHF. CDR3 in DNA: TGTGCCAGCAGCCTGGACAGGGGAAGTTCACCCCTCCACTTT.

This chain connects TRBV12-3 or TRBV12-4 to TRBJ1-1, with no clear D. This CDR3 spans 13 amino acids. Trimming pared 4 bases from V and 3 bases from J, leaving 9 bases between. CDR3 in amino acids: CASSSHSYTEAFF. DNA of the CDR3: TGTGCCAGCAGTTCCCACAGTTACACTGAAGCTTTCTTT.

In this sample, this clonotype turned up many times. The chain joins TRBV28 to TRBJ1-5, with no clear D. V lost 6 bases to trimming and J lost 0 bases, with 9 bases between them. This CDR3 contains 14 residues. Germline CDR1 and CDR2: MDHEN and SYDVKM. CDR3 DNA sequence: TGTGCCAGCAGCCTTGGCGGTAGCAATCAGCCCCAGCATTTT. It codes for CASSLGGSNQPQHF.

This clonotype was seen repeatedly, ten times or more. In nucleotides, the CDR3 is TGCAGTGCTAAAGACAGGGAGGGCTACGAGCAGTACTTC. Amino acids: CSAKDREGYEQYF. This chain uses TRBV20-1 with TRBJ2-7; possibly TRBD1 or TRBD2 for D (7 bases each). The CDR3 is 13 residues long. Trimming stripped 4 bases from V and 3 bases from J, with 13 bases between. Germline loops: CDR1 DFQATT, CDR2 SNEGSKA (reference sequence).

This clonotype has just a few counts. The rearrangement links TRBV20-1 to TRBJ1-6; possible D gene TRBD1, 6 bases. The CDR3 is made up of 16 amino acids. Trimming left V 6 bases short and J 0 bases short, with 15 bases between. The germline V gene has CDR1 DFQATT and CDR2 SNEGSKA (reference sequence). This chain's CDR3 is CSARVGGSSYNSPLHF. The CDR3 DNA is TGCAGTGCCCGAGTCGGGGGCAGCTCCTATAATTCACCCCTCCACTTT.

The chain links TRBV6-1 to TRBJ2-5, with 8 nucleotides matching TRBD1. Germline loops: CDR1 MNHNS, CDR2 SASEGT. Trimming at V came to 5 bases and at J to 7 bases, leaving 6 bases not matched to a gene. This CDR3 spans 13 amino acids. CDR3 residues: CASSRQGFGTQYF. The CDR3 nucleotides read TGTGCCAGCAGTAGACAGGGGTTCGGGACCCAGTACTTC.

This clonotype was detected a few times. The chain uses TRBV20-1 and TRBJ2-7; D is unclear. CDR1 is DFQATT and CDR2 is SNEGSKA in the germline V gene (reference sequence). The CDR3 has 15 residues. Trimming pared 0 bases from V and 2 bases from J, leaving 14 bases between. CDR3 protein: CSARDNTNAAYEQYF. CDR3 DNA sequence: TGCAGTGCTAGAGATAACACCAACGCCGCCTACGAGCAGTACTTC.

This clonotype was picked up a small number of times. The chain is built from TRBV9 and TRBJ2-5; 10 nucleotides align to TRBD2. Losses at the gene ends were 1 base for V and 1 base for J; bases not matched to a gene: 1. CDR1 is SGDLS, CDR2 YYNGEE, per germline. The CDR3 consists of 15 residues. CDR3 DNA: TGTGCCAGCAGCGTACTAGCGGGGGTCCAAGAGACCCAGTACTTC. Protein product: CASSVLAGVQETQYF.

The CDR3 loop reads CASRRLAGGPGELFF. The DNA of the CDR3 is TGTGCCAGCCGGAGACTAGCGGGAGGACCCGGGGAGCTGTTTTTT. The rearrangement links TRBV12-3 or TRBV12-4 to TRBJ2-2, with 13 bases aligning to TRBD2. CDR3 length equals 15 residues. The V segment lost 8 bases and the J segment 6 bases; nucleotides outside the gene matches: 6.

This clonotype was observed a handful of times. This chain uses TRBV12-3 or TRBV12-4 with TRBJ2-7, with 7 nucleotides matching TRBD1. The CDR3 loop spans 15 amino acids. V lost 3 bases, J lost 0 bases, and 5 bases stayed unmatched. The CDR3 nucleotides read TGTGCCAGCAGTTTCGCTTGGGACAGCTCCTACGAGCAGTACTTC. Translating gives CASSFAWDSSYEQYF.

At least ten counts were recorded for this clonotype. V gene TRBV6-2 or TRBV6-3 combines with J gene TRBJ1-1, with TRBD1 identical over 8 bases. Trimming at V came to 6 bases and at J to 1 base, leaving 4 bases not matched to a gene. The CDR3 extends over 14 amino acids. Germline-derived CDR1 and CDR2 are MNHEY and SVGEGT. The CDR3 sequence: CASSRGQANTEAFF. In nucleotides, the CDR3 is TGTGCCAGCAGCCGGGGACAGGCGAACACTGAAGCTTTCTTT.

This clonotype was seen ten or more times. This chain's CDR3 is CASSPREGKGTEAFF. Here the CDR3 DNA reads TGTGCCAGCAGCCCCCGGGAAGGGAAGGGCACTGAAGCTTTCTTT. The rearrangement uses TRBV14 and TRBJ1-1; D not resolved. There are 15 residues in the CDR3. V gave up 4 bases and J gave up 4 bases, with 16 bases separating them. Germline CDR1 SGHDN, CDR2 FVKESK.

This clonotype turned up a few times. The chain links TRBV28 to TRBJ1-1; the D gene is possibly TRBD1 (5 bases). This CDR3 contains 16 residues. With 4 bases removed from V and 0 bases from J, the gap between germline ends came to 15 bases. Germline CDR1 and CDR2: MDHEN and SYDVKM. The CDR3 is CASSSETEEVNTEAFF. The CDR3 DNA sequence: TGTGCCAGCAGTTCTGAGACAGAGGAGGTGAACACTGAAGCTTTCTTT.

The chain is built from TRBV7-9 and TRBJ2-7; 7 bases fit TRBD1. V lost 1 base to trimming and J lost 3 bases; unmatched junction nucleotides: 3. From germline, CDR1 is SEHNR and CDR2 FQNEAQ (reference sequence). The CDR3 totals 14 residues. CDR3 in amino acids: CASSLDRGIYEQYF. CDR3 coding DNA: TGTGCCAGCAGCTTAGACAGGGGAATCTACGAGCAGTACTTC.

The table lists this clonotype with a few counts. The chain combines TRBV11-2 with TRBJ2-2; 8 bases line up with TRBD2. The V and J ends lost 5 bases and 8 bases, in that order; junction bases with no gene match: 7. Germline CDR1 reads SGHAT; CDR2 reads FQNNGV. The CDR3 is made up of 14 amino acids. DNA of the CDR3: TGTGCCAGCAGCGTCTCTAGCGGGTTGGGGGAGCTGTTTTTT. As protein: CASSVSSGLGELFF.